The rows below give T cell receptor beta chains drawn from one sample of a study of shared clonotypes between healthy human individuals. The protocol was immunoSEQ multiplex PCR, while the TCRdb copy is restricted to in-frame clones and leaves out a portion. This sample yields 1,400,000 or so clones, of which about 98.5% are seen a single time; approximately 0.38% belongs to the top ten. Sequenced sample: naive CD4+ T cells sorted from blood. Receptors originate from a man aged 25-45 years in good health. Both conserved end residues are part of each CDR3. A D gene is named only where the DNA matches it firmly. Expanded clones get a size class; other rows say once, few or many, or leave the size out.

D gene	V gene	J gene	clone size	CDR3 protein	CDR3 DNA
TRBD1	TRBV2	TRBJ1-1	.	CASSGVTGATEAFF	TGTGCCAGCAGTGGGGTGACAGGGGCCACTGAAGCTTTCTTT
TRBD1	TRBV18	TRBJ1-3	.	CASSPSIGQGSGNTIYF	TGTGCCAGCTCACCATCGATTGGACAGGGATCAGGAAACACCATATATTTT
TRBD2	TRBV29-1	TRBJ2-4	.	CSVVLAGGGAKNIQYF	TGCAGCGTTGTACTAGCGGGAGGAGGCGCCAAAAACATTCAGTACTTC
.	TRBV7-2	TRBJ2-5	.	CASSSLRVAGYQETQYF	TGTGCCAGCAGCTCCCTTCGGGTGGCGGGGTACCAAGAGACCCAGTACTTC
.	TRBV5-6	TRBJ2-3	.	CASSLIRPTDTQYF	TGTGCCAGCAGCTTGATCAGGCCCACAGATACGCAGTATTTT
TRBD2	TRBV7-2	TRBJ2-1	once	CASSRAQREHLNEQFF	TGTGCCAGCAGCCGCGCACAGCGGGAGCATCTCAATGAGCAGTTCTTC
.	TRBV25-1	TRBJ1-4	.	CASSDISGMVSTNEKLFF	TGTGCCAGCAGTGATATATCAGGGATGGTATCAACTAATGAAAAACTGTTTTTT
.	TRBV6-5	TRBJ1-5	.	CASGRQPQHF	TGTGCCAGCGGACGTCAGCCCCAGCATTTT
.	TRBV7-6	TRBJ2-2	.	CASIGGITGELFF	TGTGCCAGCATTGGGGGAATCACCGGGGAGCTGTTTTTT
.	TRBV28	TRBJ2-7	.	CASISRTLPQYEQYF	TGTGCCAGCATCTCGAGGACCTTACCCCAGTACGAGCAGTACTTC
TRBD2	TRBV27	TRBJ2-1	.	CASSPAGRINEQFF	TGTGCCAGCAGCCCAGCGGGACGGATAAATGAGCAGTTCTTC